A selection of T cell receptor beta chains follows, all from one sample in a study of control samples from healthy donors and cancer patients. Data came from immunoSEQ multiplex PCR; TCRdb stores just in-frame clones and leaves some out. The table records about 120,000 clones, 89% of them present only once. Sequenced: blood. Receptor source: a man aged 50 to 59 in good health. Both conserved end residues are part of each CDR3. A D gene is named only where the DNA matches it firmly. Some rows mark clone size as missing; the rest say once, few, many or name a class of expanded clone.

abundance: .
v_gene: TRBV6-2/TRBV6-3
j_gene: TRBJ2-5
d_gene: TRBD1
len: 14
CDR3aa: CASSTGQGPETQYF
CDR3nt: TGTGCCAGCAGTACGGGACAGGGGCCAGAGACCCAGTACTTC

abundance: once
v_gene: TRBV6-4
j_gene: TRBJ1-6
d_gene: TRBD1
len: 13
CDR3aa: CASSGDRGSPLHF
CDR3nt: TGTGCCAGCAGTGGAGACAGGGGTTCACCCCTCCACTTT

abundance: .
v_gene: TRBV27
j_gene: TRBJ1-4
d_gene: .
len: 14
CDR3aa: CASKLTGSGEKLFF
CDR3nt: TGTGCCAGCAAACTCACAGGATCGGGTGAAAAACTGTTTTTT

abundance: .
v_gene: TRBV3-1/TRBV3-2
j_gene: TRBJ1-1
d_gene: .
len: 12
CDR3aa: CASSGPSAEAFF
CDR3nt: TGTGCCAGCAGCGGACCGTCAGCTGAAGCTTTCTTT

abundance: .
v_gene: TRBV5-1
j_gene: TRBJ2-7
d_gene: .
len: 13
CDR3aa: CASSLQREDEQYF
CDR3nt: TGCGCCAGCAGCTTACAAAGGGAAGACGAGCAGTACTTC

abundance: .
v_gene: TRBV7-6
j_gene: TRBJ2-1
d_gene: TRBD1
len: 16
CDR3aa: CASSHGTGDSYNEQFF
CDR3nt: TGTGCCAGCAGCCACGGGACAGGCGATTCCTACAATGAGCAGTTCTTC

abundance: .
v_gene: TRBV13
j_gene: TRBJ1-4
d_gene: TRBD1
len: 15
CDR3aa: CASSHGTGGPEKLFF
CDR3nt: TGTGCCAGCAGCCACGGGACAGGGGGGCCTGAAAAACTGTTTTTT

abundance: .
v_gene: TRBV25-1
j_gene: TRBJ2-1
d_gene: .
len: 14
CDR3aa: CASSESYRYNEQFF
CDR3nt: TGTGCCAGCAGTGAATCTTACAGGTACAATGAGCAGTTCTTC

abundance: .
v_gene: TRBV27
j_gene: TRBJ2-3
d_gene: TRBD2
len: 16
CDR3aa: CASSPEVAGGVDTQYF
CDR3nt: TGTGCCAGCAGTCCAGAAGTAGCGGGGGGTGTAGATACGCAGTATTTT

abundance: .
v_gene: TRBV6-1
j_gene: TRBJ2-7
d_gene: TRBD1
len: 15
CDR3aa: CASSEAGTGSYEQYF
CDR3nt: TGTGCCAGCAGTGAGGCGGGGACAGGCTCCTACGAGCAGTACTTC

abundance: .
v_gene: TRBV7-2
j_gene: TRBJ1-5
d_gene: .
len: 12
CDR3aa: CASSLARGPQHF
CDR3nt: TGTGCCAGCAGCTTAGCGCGGGGGCCCCAGCATTTT

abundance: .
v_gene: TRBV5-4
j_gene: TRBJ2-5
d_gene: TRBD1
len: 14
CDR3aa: CASSFGTAEETQYF
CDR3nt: TGTGCCAGCAGCTTCGGGACAGCCGAAGAGACCCAGTACTTC

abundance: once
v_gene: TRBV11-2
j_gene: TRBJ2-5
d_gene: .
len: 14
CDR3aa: CASSLTGVQETQYF
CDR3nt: TGTGCCAGCAGCTTAACGGGGGTGCAAGAGACCCAGTACTTC

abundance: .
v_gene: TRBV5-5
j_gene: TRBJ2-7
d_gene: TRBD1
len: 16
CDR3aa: CASSPQPGTGKNEQYF
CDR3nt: TGTGCCAGCAGCCCGCAACCCGGGACAGGGAAAAACGAGCAGTACTTC

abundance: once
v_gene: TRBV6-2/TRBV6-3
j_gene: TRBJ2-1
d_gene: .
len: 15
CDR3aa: CASSYSKAGYNEQFF
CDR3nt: TGTGCCAGCAGTTACTCGAAGGCAGGCTACAATGAGCAGTTCTTC

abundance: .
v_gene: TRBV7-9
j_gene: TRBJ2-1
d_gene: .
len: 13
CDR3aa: CASSPELEAEQFF
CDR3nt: TGTGCCAGCAGCCCAGAACTAGAGGCTGAGCAGTTCTTC

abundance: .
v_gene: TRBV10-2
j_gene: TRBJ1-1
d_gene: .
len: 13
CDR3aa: CASSAQGRTEAFF
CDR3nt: TGCGCCAGCAGTGCTCAGGGAAGGACTGAAGCTTTCTTT

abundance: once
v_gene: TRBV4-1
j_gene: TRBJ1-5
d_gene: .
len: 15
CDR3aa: CASSQVGGVSEPQHF
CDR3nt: TGCGCCAGCAGCCAAGTGGGAGGGGTTTCGGAGCCCCAGCATTTT

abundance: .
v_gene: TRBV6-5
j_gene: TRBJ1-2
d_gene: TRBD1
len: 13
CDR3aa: CASRSDRGRGYTF
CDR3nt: TGTGCCAGCAGGAGCGACAGGGGCAGGGGCTACACCTTC

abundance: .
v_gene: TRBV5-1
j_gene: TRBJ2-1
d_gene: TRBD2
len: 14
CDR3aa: CASSSLAGGDEQFF
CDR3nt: TGCGCCAGCAGCTCACTAGCGGGGGGCGATGAGCAGTTCTTC

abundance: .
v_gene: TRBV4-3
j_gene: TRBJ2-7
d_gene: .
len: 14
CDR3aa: CASSQGDSGYEQYF
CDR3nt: TGCGCCAGCAGCCAAGGCGACTCGGGCTACGAGCAGTACTTC

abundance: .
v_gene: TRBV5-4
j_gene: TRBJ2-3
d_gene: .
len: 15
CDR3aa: CASSFGGPGTDTQYF
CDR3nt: TGTGCCAGCAGCTTCGGGGGGCCGGGCACAGATACGCAGTATTTT

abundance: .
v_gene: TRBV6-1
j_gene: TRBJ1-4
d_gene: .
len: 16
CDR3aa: CASSGPVTPTNEKLFF
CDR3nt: TGTGCCAGCAGTGGACCTGTGACACCAACTAATGAAAAACTGTTTTTT

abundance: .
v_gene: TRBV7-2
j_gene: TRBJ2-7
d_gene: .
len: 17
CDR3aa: CASSLIPRAGASYEQYF
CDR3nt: TGTGCCAGCAGCTTAATACCCCGGGCGGGTGCCTCCTACGAGCAGTACTTC

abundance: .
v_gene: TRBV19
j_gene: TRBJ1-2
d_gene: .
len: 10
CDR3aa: CASGVYGYTF
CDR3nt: TGTGCCAGTGGTGTGTATGGCTACACCTTC

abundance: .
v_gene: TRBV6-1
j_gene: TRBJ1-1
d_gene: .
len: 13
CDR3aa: CASSEVVDTEAFF
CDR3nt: TGTGCCAGCAGTGAGGTTGTGGACACTGAAGCTTTCTTT

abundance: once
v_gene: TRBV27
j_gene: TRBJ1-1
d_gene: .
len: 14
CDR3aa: CASSYGGSNTEAFF
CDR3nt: TGTGCCAGCAGCTACGGAGGGTCCAACACTGAAGCTTTCTTT

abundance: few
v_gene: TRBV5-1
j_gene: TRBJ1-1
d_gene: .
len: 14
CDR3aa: CASSGPGQNTEAFF
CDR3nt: TGCGCCAGCAGCGGGCCGGGACAGAACACTGAAGCTTTCTTT

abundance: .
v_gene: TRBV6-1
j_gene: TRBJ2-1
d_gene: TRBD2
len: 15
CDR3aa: CASSEGLAPYNEQFF
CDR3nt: TGTGCCAGCAGTGAAGGACTAGCCCCCTACAATGAGCAGTTCTTC

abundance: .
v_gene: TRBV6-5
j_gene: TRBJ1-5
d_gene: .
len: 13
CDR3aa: CASSSGLDQPQHF
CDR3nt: TGTGCCAGCAGTTCGGGACTTGATCAGCCCCAGCATTTT

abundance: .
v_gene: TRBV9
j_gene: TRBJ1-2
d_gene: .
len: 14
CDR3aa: CASSVGFGGKGYTF
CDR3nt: TGTGCCAGCAGCGTAGGTTTTGGGGGGAAAGGCTACACCTTC

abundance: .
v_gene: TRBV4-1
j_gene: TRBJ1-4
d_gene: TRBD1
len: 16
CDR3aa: CASSQDRVQGAEKLFF
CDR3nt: TGCGCCAGCAGCCAAGACAGGGTACAGGGGGCAGAAAAACTGTTTTTT

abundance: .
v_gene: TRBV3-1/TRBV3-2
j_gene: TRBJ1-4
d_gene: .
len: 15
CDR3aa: CASSQRVGSGEKLFF
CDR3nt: TGTGCCAGCAGCCAAAGGGTGGGCTCGGGTGAAAAACTGTTTTTT

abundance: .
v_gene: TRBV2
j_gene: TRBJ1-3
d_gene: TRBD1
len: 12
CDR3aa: CASSDRGDTIYF
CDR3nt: TGTGCCAGCAGCGACAGGGGGGACACCATATATTTT

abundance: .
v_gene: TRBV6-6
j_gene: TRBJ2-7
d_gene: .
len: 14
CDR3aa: CASSLVRPSYEQYF
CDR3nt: TGTGCCAGCAGTTTAGTCCGACCCTCCTACGAGCAGTACTTC

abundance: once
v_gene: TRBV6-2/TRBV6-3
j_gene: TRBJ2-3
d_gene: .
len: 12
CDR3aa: CASSYSASRTYF
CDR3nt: TGTGCCAGCAGTTACTCGGCCAGCCGTACGTATTTT

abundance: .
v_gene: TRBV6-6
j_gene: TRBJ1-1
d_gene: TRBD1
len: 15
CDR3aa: CASSLQGAGVTEAFF
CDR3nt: TGTGCCAGCAGTCTACAGGGGGCCGGGGTTACTGAAGCTTTCTTT

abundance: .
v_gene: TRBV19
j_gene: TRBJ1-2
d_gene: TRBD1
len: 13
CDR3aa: CASRSTGNYGYTF
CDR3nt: TGTGCCAGTAGATCGACAGGGAACTATGGCTACACCTTC

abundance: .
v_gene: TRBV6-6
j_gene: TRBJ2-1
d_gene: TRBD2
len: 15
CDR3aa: CASSYRSSGGNEQFF
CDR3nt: TGTGCCAGCAGTTACCGGTCTAGCGGGGGCAATGAGCAGTTCTTC

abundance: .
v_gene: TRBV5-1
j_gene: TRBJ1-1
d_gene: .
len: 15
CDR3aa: CASSLESRGLTEAFF
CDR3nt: TGCGCCAGCAGCTTGGAATCGCGAGGGCTCACTGAAGCTTTCTTT

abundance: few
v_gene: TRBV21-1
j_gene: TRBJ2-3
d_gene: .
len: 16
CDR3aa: CASSMSGRTVTDTQYF
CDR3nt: TGTGCCAGCAGTATGAGCGGCAGGACTGTCACAGATACGCAGTATTTT

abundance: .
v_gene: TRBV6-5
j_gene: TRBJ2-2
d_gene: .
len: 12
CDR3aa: CASSMNTGELFF
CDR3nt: TGTGCCAGCAGCATGAACACCGGGGAGCTGTTTTTT

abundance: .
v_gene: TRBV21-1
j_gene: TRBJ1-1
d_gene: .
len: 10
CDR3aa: CASRGPEAFF
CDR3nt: TGTGCCAGCAGGGGACCTGAAGCTTTCTTT

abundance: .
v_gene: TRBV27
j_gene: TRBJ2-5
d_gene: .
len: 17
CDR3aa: CASSLRGSLGLGETQYF
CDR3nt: TGTGCCAGCAGCCTCAGGGGGTCTCTGGGACTCGGGGAGACCCAGTACTTC

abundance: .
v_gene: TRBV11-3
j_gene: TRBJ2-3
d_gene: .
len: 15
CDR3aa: CASSSRGPSTDTQYF
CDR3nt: TGTGCCAGCAGCTCACGGGGGCCTAGCACAGATACGCAGTATTTT

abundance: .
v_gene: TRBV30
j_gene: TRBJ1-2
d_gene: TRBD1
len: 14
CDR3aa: CAWGQIRGPHGYTF
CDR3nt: TGTGCCTGGGGCCAAATCAGGGGGCCACATGGCTACACCTTC

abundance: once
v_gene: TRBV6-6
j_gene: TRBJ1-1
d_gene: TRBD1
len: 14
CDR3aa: CASRDRGVHTEAFF
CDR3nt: TGTGCCAGCAGGGACAGGGGGGTTCACACTGAAGCTTTCTTT

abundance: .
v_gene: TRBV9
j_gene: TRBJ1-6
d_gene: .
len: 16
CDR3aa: CASSVGVGVAPSPLHF
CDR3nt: TGTGCCAGCAGCGTAGGGGTTGGGGTCGCCCCTTCACCCCTCCACTTT

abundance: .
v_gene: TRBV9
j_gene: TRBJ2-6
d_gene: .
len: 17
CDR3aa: CASSSRGYSGAANVLTF
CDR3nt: TGTGCCAGCAGCTCCCGTGGGTACTCTGGGGCGGCCAACGTCCTGACTTTC

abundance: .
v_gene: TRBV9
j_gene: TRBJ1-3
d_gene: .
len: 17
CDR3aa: CASSQLPVLYSGNTIYF
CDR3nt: TGTGCCAGCAGCCAACTCCCCGTCCTGTACTCTGGAAACACCATATATTTT

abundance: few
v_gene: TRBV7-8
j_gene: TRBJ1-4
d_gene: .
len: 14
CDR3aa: CASSLEGVNEKLFF
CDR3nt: TGTGCCAGCAGCTTAGAGGGAGTTAATGAAAAACTGTTTTTT

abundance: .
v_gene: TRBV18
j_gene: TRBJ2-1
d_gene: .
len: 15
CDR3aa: CASQPSQNSYNEQFF
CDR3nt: TGTGCCAGCCAACCAAGTCAGAACTCCTACAATGAGCAGTTCTTC

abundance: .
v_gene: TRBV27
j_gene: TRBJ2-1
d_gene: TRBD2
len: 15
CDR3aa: CASSFPRGGYNEQFF
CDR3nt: TGTGCCAGCAGTTTCCCCCGGGGGGGATACAATGAGCAGTTCTTC

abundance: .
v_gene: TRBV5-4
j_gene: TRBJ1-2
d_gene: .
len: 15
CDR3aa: CASSVQGNPLLGYTF
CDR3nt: TGTGCCAGCAGCGTGCAGGGAAATCCCCTCTTAGGCTACACCTTC

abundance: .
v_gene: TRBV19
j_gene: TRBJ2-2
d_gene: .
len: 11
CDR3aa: CASSISGELFF
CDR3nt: TGTGCCAGTAGTATCTCCGGGGAGCTGTTTTTT